Presented here are 13 T cell receptor beta chains from one specimen sequenced in a study of blood T cell repertoires in COVID-19. The data were produced by immunoSEQ multiplex PCR, yet TCRdb's version contains in-frame clones alone and is incomplete. Here the sample spans about 50,000 clones, approximately 80% being singletons. Specimen: peripheral blood. Source of these receptors: a man aged 65 to 85 with active or convalescent COVID-19.

The sample holds one count of this clone. This chain connects TRBV6-2 or TRBV6-3 to TRBJ2-7; D is ambiguous. Germline-derived CDR1 and CDR2 are MNHEY and SVGEGT. This CDR3 comprises 15 residues. V shed 7 bases and J shed 7 bases, with 23 bases lying between them. The CDR3 reads CASTPQYSDPSEQYF. The CDR3 DNA follows: TGTGCCAGCACCCCACAGTACTCCGACCCCTCTGAGCAGTACTTC.

In DNA form, the CDR3 reads TGTGCCAGCAATAGACAGGGGGCTGCTGGAAACACCATATATTTT. This translates into CASNRQGAAGNTIYF. The V call is TRBV28, the J call TRBJ1-3; 10 nucleotides match TRBD1. The V gene end was trimmed by 7 bases and the J gene end by 2 bases; junction bases not matched to a gene: 5. The CDR3 extends over 15 amino acids. Germline lookup yields CDR1 MDHEN and CDR2 SYDVKM. The full variable domain, in which reference TRBV28 and TRBJ1-3 provide the parts outside the CDR3, is DVKVTQSSRYLVKRTGEKVFLECVQDMDHENMFWYRQDPGLGLRLIYFSYDVKMKEKGDIPEGYSVSREKKERFSLILESASTNQTSMYLCASNRQGAAGNTIYFGEGSWLTVV.

The V gene is TRBV6-2 or TRBV6-3, the J gene TRBJ2-3; 7 bases match TRBD2. The CDR3 spans 14 residues. Germline V gene data show CDR1 as MNHEY and CDR2 as SVGEGT. V trimming: 6 bases; J trimming: 5 bases; junction bases outside the gene matches: 8. CDR3 DNA: TGTGCCAGCAGCCAAGGAGCGGGGAAAGATACGCAGTATTTT. It is translated as CASSQGAGKDTQYF.

The gene calls are TRBV3-1 (or the pseudogene TRBV3-2) and TRBJ1-3; no definite D call. The CDR3 is made up of 15 amino acids. Looked up from germline, CDR1 is LGHDT and CDR2 is YNNKEL (reference sequence). Deletions cut 4 bases from V and 0 bases from J, with 10 bases between. CDR3 sequence (DNA): TGTGCCAGCAGCCCTAGCAGGAACTCTGGAAACACCATATATTTT. Its protein is CASSPSRNSGNTIYF.

This clone was detected a few times. This chain links TRBV28 with TRBJ2-5; D may be TRBD2 (6 bases). CDR3 length: 17 residues. V lost 5 bases and J 3 bases, leaving 22 bases between the germline ends. In germline, CDR1 is MDHEN, CDR2 SYDVKM. The CDR3 DNA reads TGTGCCAGCAGTAAACTATCTCCAAAGCGGAGGGAAGAGACCCAGTACTTC. Protein sequence: CASSKLSPKRREETQYF.

This clone was seen a handful of times. This sequence joins TRBV28 and TRBJ2-1, with TRBD2 matching 14 bases. J lost 8 bases, V lost 4 bases, and 10 bases had no gene match. This CDR3 has 17 amino acids. CDR1 and CDR2 from the germline V gene are MDHEN and SYDVKM. In DNA form, the CDR3 reads TGTGCCAGCAGTTCCAAACCGGGACTAGCGGGGGTGTATGAGCAGTTCTTC. Its protein is CASSSKPGLAGVYEQFF.

The chain combines TRBV6-5 with TRBJ2-7; D not resolved. The V end was cut by 4 bases, the J end by 3 bases, with 4 bases between. Germline V lookup: CDR1 MNHEY, CDR2 SVGAGI. This CDR3 region has 11 residues. This CDR3 reads CASSSYYEQYF. The CDR3 region has the DNA TGTGCCAGCAGTTCCTACTACGAGCAGTACTTC.

The chain links TRBV30 to TRBJ1-3, with D maybe TRBD1 (5 bases). From germline, CDR1 is GTSNPN and CDR2 SVGIG (reference sequence). The CDR3 is 14 residues long. The V gene lost 0 bases and the J gene lost 4 bases, with 10 bases spanning the gap. The DNA for the CDR3 is TGTGCCTGGAGTGTAAAAGGGGCGGGAAACACCATATATTTT. As protein: CAWSVKGAGNTIYF. The whole variable domain, filled in from reference TRBV30 and TRBJ1-3, reads SQTIHQWPATLVQPVGSPLSLECTVEGTSNPNLYWYRQAAGRGLQLLFYSVGIGQISSEVPQNLSASRPQDRQFILSSKKLLLSDSGFYLCAWSVKGAGNTIYFGEGSWLTVV.

The chain couples TRBV28 to TRBJ1-1, with 8 bases matching TRBD1. V gave up 4 bases and J gave up 1 base; unmatched junction bases: 8. Germline assignment: CDR1 MDHEN and CDR2 SYDVKM. There are 16 residues in the CDR3. CDR3 coding DNA: TGTGCCAGCAGTTACACCACAGGGGGACAGAACACTGAAGCTTTCTTT. Protein product: CASSYTTGGQNTEAFF. Using reference TRBV28 and TRBJ1-1 for the parts outside the CDR3, the full variable domain is DVKVTQSSRYLVKRTGEKVFLECVQDMDHENMFWYRQDPGLGLRLIYFSYDVKMKEKGDIPEGYSVSREKKERFSLILESASTNQTSMYLCASSYTTGGQNTEAFFGQGTRLTVV.

This chain connects TRBV6-2 or TRBV6-3 to TRBJ1-6, with D perhaps matching TRBD1 (5 bases). The CDR3 consists of 16 residues. V was trimmed by 6 bases and J by 7 bases, leaving 19 bases between them. Germline V gene data show CDR1 as MNHEY and CDR2 as SVGEGT. The CDR3 loop reads CASRPRGNGKNSPLHF. CDR3 DNA sequence: TGTGCCAGCAGACCTCGGGGGAACGGCAAGAATTCACCCCTCCACTTT.

V usage is TRBV6-5 and J usage is TRBJ1-2, with 7 bases fitting TRBD1. CDR3 length equals 14 residues. Germline V CDR1 and CDR2: MNHEY, SVGAGI. J was trimmed by 8 bases and V by 4 bases; bases with no gene match: 10. CDR3 bases: TGTGCCAGCAGTTCCGTTGACAGGGATGAGGGCTACACCTTC. Translating gives CASSSVDRDEGYTF.

The chain has TRBV28 and TRBJ1-4; TRBD1 aligns across 8 bases. Germline CDR1 is MDHEN and CDR2 is SYDVKM. V was clipped by 2 bases and J by 8 bases; unmatched bases: 13. The CDR3 consists of 17 residues. CDR3 amino acids: CASSLPPGQVYGEKLFF. The CDR3 bases are TGTGCCAGCAGTTTACCTCCGGGACAGGTTTACGGAGAAAAACTGTTTTTT. Looking up the rest from reference TRBV28 and TRBJ1-4 gives the full variable domain: DVKVTQSSRYLVKRTGEKVFLECVQDMDHENMFWYRQDPGLGLRLIYFSYDVKMKEKGDIPEGYSVSREKKERFSLILESASTNQTSMYLCASSLPPGQVYGEKLFFGSGTQLSVL.

The chain combines TRBV5-6 with TRBJ1-4, with TRBD1 identical over 7 bases. The CDR3 totals 13 residues. Germline loops: CDR1 SGHDT, CDR2 YYEEEE. Unmatched junction bases numbered 5, after V lost 4 bases and J lost 8 bases. CDR3 DNA sequence: TGTGCCAGCAGCGCACGGACAGGAGAAAAACTGTTTTTT. Translating it yields CASSARTGEKLFF.